Below, one T cell receptor (beta chain) is given with its context. Its antigen is as yet unknown. The sample comes from a study of cytomegalovirus exposure and HLA in healthy donors. Study-wide results and limits: Researchers reported that a few CMV-associated chains were confirmed in vitro as CMV antigen-specific. Reports described diagnosis of cytomegalovirus status by the classifier as highly specific and sensitive.

PCR employed 60 Vbeta and 13 Jbeta primers. Data came from immunoSEQ multiplex PCR; TCRdb stores just in-frame clones and leaves some out. The repertoire holds some 150,000 clones, with 76% as singletons. The CDR3 runs to 14 residues. Trimming cost V 0 bases and J 11 bases, with 17 bases left between them. The germline V gene has CDR1 SGHRS and CDR2 YFSETQ. Sequenced material: PBMCs. The clonotype originates from a female donor in good health and CMV-seronegative. The V and J genes are TRBV5-1 and TRBJ1-2; D unresolved. The CDR3 nucleotides read TGCGCCAGCAGCTTGGTTGTAGGGAACGGGAGGTACACCTTC. This translates into CASSLVVGNGRYTF.